A selection of T cell receptor beta chains follows, all from one sample in a study of shared clonotypes between healthy human individuals. The method was immunoSEQ multiplex PCR; TCRdb's version includes in-frame clones alone and lacks a portion of them. In the table there are a few million clones, more than 90% of which are singletons. The source material was naive CD4+ T cells sorted from blood. The receptors stem from a man aged 18-30 years in good health. Each CDR3 is given with its conserved first and last residue. A D gene is named only where the DNA matches it firmly.

CDR3,D,J,V
CASSLVRSGRGEQYF,TRBD2,TRBJ2-7,TRBV11-2
CASSAGMNTEAFF,.,TRBJ1-1,TRBV7-2
CASSQSRWDRDRGETQYF,.,TRBJ2-5,TRBV4-1
CASSVRSGIGSSYNSPLHF,.,TRBJ1-6,TRBV6-1
CASSQPGQTYEQYF,.,TRBJ2-7,TRBV4-1
CASMQDTDTQYF,.,TRBJ2-3,TRBV2
CASSFTDLGLRGEQYF,.,TRBJ2-7,TRBV7-8
CASSPRDRGQGEQFF,TRBD1,TRBJ2-1,TRBV2
CASSVPGHGTDTQYF,.,TRBJ2-3,TRBV5-4
CAISLAGAPYEQYF,TRBD2,TRBJ2-7,TRBV10-3
CSVEDLAYEQYF,.,TRBJ2-7,TRBV29-1
CASSPVLSNQPQHF,.,TRBJ1-5,TRBV28
CASSVEVGSIYEQFF,.,TRBJ2-1,TRBV9
CAWRAGIRAFF,.,TRBJ1-1,TRBV30
CAWSGSGNTIYF,.,TRBJ1-3,TRBV30
CAIREQDRSSPQHF,TRBD1,TRBJ1-5,TRBV10-3
CATRDRGNNQPQHF,TRBD1,TRBJ1-5,TRBV6-1
CASSYSPQGDTEAFF,.,TRBJ1-1,TRBV6-5
CASSSQGLAADTQYF,TRBD2,TRBJ2-3,TRBV7-2
CASISGRIHYGYTF,.,TRBJ1-2,TRBV28
CASSLSGNQPQHF,.,TRBJ1-5,TRBV7-2
CATSRVYNEQFF,.,TRBJ2-1,TRBV15
CASRPGQAPQETQYF,TRBD1,TRBJ2-5,TRBV5-1
CASSVGLAGVTDTQYF,TRBD2,TRBJ2-3,TRBV9
CASTPPLGADTEAFF,.,TRBJ1-1,TRBV6-1
CASSFVGQGDLPLHF,TRBD1,TRBJ1-6,TRBV5-4
CASSLIASPLHF,.,TRBJ1-6,TRBV7-2
CASSPQTGSGELFF,TRBD1,TRBJ2-2,TRBV7-3
CASSGSSPSTDTQYF,.,TRBJ2-3,TRBV9
CASSPGGVLYGYTF,.,TRBJ1-2,TRBV4-1
CASSPGTGPNYGYTF,TRBD1,TRBJ1-2,TRBV13
CASSLDRTDTQYF,.,TRBJ2-3,TRBV11-3
CAWSRENPGELFF,.,TRBJ2-2,TRBV30
CASKGTYEQYF,.,TRBJ2-7,TRBV2
CASSEAGFGDGTKNIQYF,.,TRBJ2-4,TRBV6-1
CAGPTDSPTGELFF,.,TRBJ2-2,TRBV6-5
CASSPNTANTGELFF,.,TRBJ2-2,TRBV18
CASSLRPLSEAFF,.,TRBJ1-1,TRBV6-1
CASSRRIGTSGRSYNEQFF,TRBD2,TRBJ2-1,TRBV19
CASSVGPEDGQPQHF,.,TRBJ1-5,TRBV6-1